A single sample gave rise to the 2 T cell receptor beta chains below, sequenced in a study of metastatic and nonmetastatic thyroid tumors (TCRdb year 2020). The method behind the library was PCR. Sequencing relied on an Illumina HiSeq 4000. Using fastp trimming at Q25 and MiXCR clonotype assembly, TCRdb reanalyzed the public sequencing data and kept in-frame beta chains. The sample data list around 31,000 clones, and approximately 15% of these were observed just once. The ten most abundant clones make up 15% to 20% of the sample. None of the patients had been given any treatment before thyroid surgery. Sequencing was carried out using blood. All receptors derive from a male donor with papillary thyroid cancer or a benign thyroid nodule (not recorded which). Some clones in this sample may be carry-over from other donors' samples.

In its sample, this clone ranks as medium-sized. J is TRBJ2-3 and V is TRBV6-1, with 7 bases matching TRBD1. This CDR3 is 15 amino acids long. The germline gives CDR1 MNHNS, CDR2 SASEGT. Losses at the gene ends were 6 bases for V and 4 bases for J; bases not matched to a gene: 10. The CDR3 protein is CASSNRGSVPDTQYF. CDR3 nucleotides: TGTGCCAGCAGCAACAGGGGATCGGTCCCAGATACGCAGTATTTT.

This clone was observed at least ten times. This may come from a read error, since a much larger clone is one base off. This CDR3 fails to terminate in the conserved phenylalanine or tryptophan, so it likely reflects a read error. The limits of the CDR3 on the DNA are not certain, so only TCRdb's listed CDR3 is given. The rearrangement links TRBV5-1 to TRBJ1-2; TRBD1 reflects the table's D call only, with no check against the DNA. Germline values: CDR1 SGHRS, CDR2 YFSETQ. The CDR3 is made up of 14 amino acids, end residues included. CDR3 residues: CASSPGTASLGNTL.